Listed here are 12 T cell receptor beta chains from one sample, sequenced in a study of blood T cell repertoires in COVID-19. Using immunoSEQ multiplex PCR, the repertoire was profiled, and TCRdb retains in-frame clones only, with some absent. This sample has approximately 94,000 clones, with roughly 80% found just once. The material sequenced was peripheral blood. Receptors were obtained from a man aged 50 or older with active or convalescent COVID-19.

The chain is built from TRBV7-2 and TRBJ2-7; 8 bases are a match to TRBD2. CDR3 size: 15 residues. The germline CDR1 and CDR2 sequences are SGHTA and FQGNSA. After removal of 5 bases from V and 2 bases from J, the junction contained 8 bases not matched to a gene. CDR3 in amino acids: CASSPLTSEPYEQYF. CDR3 DNA sequence: TGTGCCAGCAGCCCCTTGACTAGCGAACCCTACGAGCAGTACTTC.

This chain connects TRBV6-5 to TRBJ2-1; 9 nucleotides line up with TRBD1. CDR1 MNHEY and CDR2 SVGAGI come from the germline V gene. The V segment lost 7 bases and the J segment 7 bases; nucleotides outside the gene matches: 5. This CDR3 is built from 13 residues. The CDR3 spells CASKGTGKNEQFF. CDR3 nucleotides: TGTGCCAGCAAAGGGACAGGGAAGAATGAGCAGTTCTTC.

This clone turned up a few times. The genes are TRBV5-4 and TRBJ2-3; 8 nucleotides agree with TRBD2. The CDR3 loop spans 15 amino acids. CDR1 is SGHNT and CDR2 is YYREEE in the germline V gene (reference sequence). Trimming removed 0 bases from V and 1 base from J; junction bases left unmatched: 1. The CDR3 DNA reads TGTGCCAGCAGCTTGGCGCGGGAGGGCACAGATACGCAGTATTTT. Encoded protein: CASSLAREGTDTQYF.

The chain links TRBV2 to TRBJ1-2; TRBD1 is a possible D gene (6 bases). This CDR3 is 13 amino acids long. Germline CDR1 and CDR2: SNHLY and FYNNEI. The germline V and J ends were trimmed by 6 bases and 8 bases, with 16 bases remaining between them. The CDR3 here is CASRAGARLGYTF. The CDR3 DNA reads as TGTGCCAGCAGAGCAGGGGCCCGTTTGGGCTACACCTTC.

This clone was observed a single time. The chain links TRBV2 to TRBJ1-4; 9 bases fit TRBD1. Germline trimming cut 6 bases from V and 8 bases from J; bases unmatched to any gene: 4. The CDR3 is 13 residues long. From germline, CDR1 is SNHLY and CDR2 FYNNEI. CDR3 nucleotides: TGTGCCAGCAGGAGCGGGACAGGGGAAAAACTGTTTTTT. This codes for CASRSGTGEKLFF.

CDR3 loop: CASSAQYPPGQSSGYTF. CDR3 nucleotides: TGTGCCAGCAGTGCTCAATACCCCCCGGGACAGAGTTCAGGCTACACCTTC. The chain recombines TRBV6-1 with TRBJ1-2, with TRBD1 matching 7 bases. The V gene end was trimmed by 4 bases and the J gene end by 8 bases; junction bases not matched to a gene: 19. This CDR3 spans 17 amino acids. Germline V lookup: CDR1 MNHNS, CDR2 SASEGT.

CDR3 region: CASSGVAGASSTDTQYF. The CDR3 DNA reads as TGTGCCAGCAGTGGGGTAGCGGGAGCCTCAAGCACAGATACGCAGTATTTT. The chain has TRBV2 and TRBJ2-3, with 9 positions matching TRBD2. The germline CDR1 and CDR2 sequences are SNHLY and FYNNEI. This CDR3 has 17 amino acids. V was pared by 4 bases and J by 0 bases, with 8 bases of the junction left unmatched.

The chain uses TRBV5-1 and TRBJ2-1; 8 bases line up with TRBD2. The V and J ends lost 3 bases and 7 bases, in that order; junction bases with no gene match: 12. The CDR3 has 16 residues. Germline CDR1 is SGHRS and CDR2 is YFSETQ. The CDR3 region is CASSSGGTAGENEQFF. The CDR3 DNA sequence: TGCGCCAGCAGCTCGGGGGGAACAGCGGGAGAGAATGAGCAGTTCTTC.

The chain joins TRBV9 to TRBJ2-2, with unresolved D. CDR1 SGDLS and CDR2 YYNGEE come from the germline V gene. V lost 6 bases to trimming and J lost 6 bases, with 6 bases between them. The CDR3 is 11 residues long. The CDR3, as DNA: TGTGCCAGCACCCTTTCCGGGGAGCTGTTTTTT. Encoded protein: CASTLSGELFF.

This chain connects TRBV18 to TRBJ2-1, with 7 bases that match TRBD1. In germline, CDR1 is KGHSH, CDR2 LQKENI. Losses at the gene ends were 4 bases for V and 3 bases for J; bases not matched to a gene: 3. The CDR3 runs 14 residues. In nucleotides, the CDR3 is TGTGCCAGCTCACTAGGGGGCAACTACAATGAGCAGTTCTTC. The encoded protein is CASSLGGNYNEQFF. The full variable domain, in which reference TRBV18 and TRBJ2-1 provide the parts outside the CDR3, is NAGVMQNPRHLVRRRGQEARLRCSPMKGHSHVYWYRQLPEEGLKFMVYLQKENIIDESGMPKERFSAEFPKEGPSILRIQQVVRGDSAAYFCASSLGGNYNEQFFGPGTRLTVL.

The chain combines TRBV10-3 with TRBJ2-2, with 7 positions matching TRBD2. The CDR3 consists of 15 residues. Germline CDR1 and CDR2: ENHRY and SYGVKD. V lost 5 bases, J lost 6 bases, and 9 bases stayed unmatched. Here the CDR3 reads CAISSDGAGAGELFF. The CDR3 nucleotides are TGTGCCATCAGTTCCGACGGGGCGGGGGCCGGGGAGCTGTTTTTT.

J is TRBJ2-1 and V is TRBV29-1, with TRBD2 identical over 10 bases. CDR1 is SQVTM and CDR2 is ANQGSEA in the germline V gene. This CDR3 contains 14 residues. V shed 4 bases, J shed 7 bases, and the junction held 7 bases outside the gene matches. The CDR3: CSVAGLAGVNEQFF. In DNA, the CDR3 is TGCAGCGTTGCGGGGCTAGCGGGAGTTAATGAGCAGTTCTTC.